In this sample, the clone carrying this T cell receptor (beta chain) turned up a few times. The V gene lost 4 bases and the J gene lost 11 bases, with 12 bases spanning the gap. There are 12 residues in the CDR3. The sample belongs to a study of blood T cells in healthy people across ages. Combining a sample-barcoded 5' primer with a J-beta primer mix, a second PCR ran for about 7 to 11 cycles. TCRdb processed the 5' RACE reads anew with MiXCR; each CDR3 protein has one entry. The sample shows 540,000 or so distinct CDR3 sequences, under 30% of them seen only once. These data were also filed under a second study, of T cells of mothers and their children.

The V call is TRBV12-3 or TRBV12-4, the J call TRBJ1-5; D call uncertain. The TCR originated in a boy younger than 18 in good health. The sequenced sample was blood. Here the CDR3 reads CASSWPPGAQHF. In nucleotides, the CDR3 is TGTGCCAGCAGTTGGCCCCCCGGCGCCCAGCATTTT.